This T cell receptor (beta chain) derives from a study of shared clonotypes between healthy human individuals. Study summary: Serving as donors were a couple of women and three men, whose ages spanned 18 to 49. Study-wide results and caveats: Among donors, the sharing of clonotypes was expected to be influenced by sequencing depth.

Note on this clone: The antigen remains unidentified.

Study processing details: Filtering differed because ImmunoSEQ produced junction-only sequences that carried no quality scores. The data were produced by immunoSEQ multiplex PCR, yet TCRdb's version contains in-frame clones alone and is incomplete. D and trimming were read from the DNA, whereas the V and J calls and clone size are those reported in that table. The data contain 470,000 or so clones, over 75% of them singletons. The length of the CDR3 is 15 residues. Trimming cost V 1 base and J 7 bases, with 15 bases left between them. This sequence joins TRBV5-7 and TRBJ2-1, with unresolved D. Being an ORF, TRBV5-7 has a function that is uncertain. The receptor comes from a woman between 35 and 50 years old in good health. Some clones in this sample may be carry-over from other donors' samples. Sequencing was performed on PBMCs. The CDR3 coding sequence is TGTGCCAGCAGCTTGTGCAAAACGGTGAGAAATGAGCAGTTCTTC. Residues: CASSLCKTVRNEQFF.